Listed below are T cell receptor beta chains from one sample, sequenced in a study of blood T cell repertoires in COVID-19. Sequencing used immunoSEQ multiplex PCR; TCRdb keeps in-frame clones, though not all of them. Here the sample spans some 90,000 clones, roughly 90% being singletons. Sequenced sample: peripheral blood. These receptors originate from a man aged 50-60 years with COVID-19, enrolled during active disease. Both conserved end residues are part of each CDR3. Each record gives: D gene, J gene, V gene, CDR3 DNA, CDR3 protein. A D gene is named only where the DNA matches it firmly.

d_gene: TRBD1; j_gene: TRBJ1-4; v_gene: TRBV4-3; CDR3nt: TGCGCCAGCAGCCAAGTCCGGGACAGGGAAGGGACTAATGAAAAACTGTTTTTT; CDR3aa: CASSQVRDREGTNEKLFF
d_gene: TRBD1; j_gene: TRBJ1-1; v_gene: TRBV2; CDR3nt: TGTGCCAGCAGCACAGGGGGTGGAGATGAAGCTTTCTTT; CDR3aa: CASSTGGGDEAFF
d_gene: -; j_gene: TRBJ1-5; v_gene: TRBV10-1; CDR3nt: TGCGCCAGCTCACGGGAGGGAAATCAGCCCCAGCATTTT; CDR3aa: CASSREGNQPQHF
d_gene: -; j_gene: TRBJ1-5; v_gene: TRBV6-6; CDR3nt: TGTGCCAGCAGTTTTCCGGGACAAGATAATCAGCCCCAGCATTTT; CDR3aa: CASSFPGQDNQPQHF
d_gene: TRBD1; j_gene: TRBJ2-7; v_gene: TRBV7-2; CDR3nt: TGTGCCAGCAGCTCACGGACAGGGGAATCCTACGAGCAGTACTTC; CDR3aa: CASSSRTGESYEQYF
d_gene: -; j_gene: TRBJ1-1; v_gene: TRBV30; CDR3nt: TGTGCCTGGAAGGAGACAGTAAATTGGGGTATGAACACTGAAGCTTTCTTT; CDR3aa: CAWKETVNWGMNTEAFF
d_gene: TRBD1; j_gene: TRBJ1-5; v_gene: TRBV19; CDR3nt: TGTGCCAGTAGTTACCGGGACAGGGGTGGTAATCAGCCCCAGCATTTT; CDR3aa: CASSYRDRGGNQPQHF
d_gene: TRBD1; j_gene: TRBJ2-2; v_gene: TRBV19; CDR3nt: TGTGCCAGTAGGTCCGGGACAGGGGTTAATACCGGGGAGCTGTTTTTT; CDR3aa: CASRSGTGVNTGELFF
d_gene: -; j_gene: TRBJ2-7; v_gene: TRBV19; CDR3nt: TGTGCCAGTAGTATGATGGGGGGGCTCTCCTACGAGCAGTACTTC; CDR3aa: CASSMMGGLSYEQYF
d_gene: -; j_gene: TRBJ2-5; v_gene: TRBV5-1; CDR3nt: TGCGCCAGCAGCCTATCGGACAGTTTTGGGGAGACCCAGTACTTC; CDR3aa: CASSLSDSFGETQYF
d_gene: -; j_gene: TRBJ1-2; v_gene: TRBV5-4; CDR3nt: TGTGCCAGCAGCTCCCCGGTTTCGGGTGGCGGCTATGGCTACACCTTC; CDR3aa: CASSSPVSGGGYGYTF
d_gene: TRBD2; j_gene: TRBJ2-3; v_gene: TRBV7-3; CDR3nt: TGTGCCAGCAGCTTAACCGGGACTAGCCATACGCAGTATTTT; CDR3aa: CASSLTGTSHTQYF
d_gene: -; j_gene: TRBJ1-2; v_gene: TRBV12-3/TRBV12-4; CDR3nt: TGTGCCAGCAGAGAGGAGTACTTCTATGGCTACACCTTC; CDR3aa: CASREEYFYGYTF